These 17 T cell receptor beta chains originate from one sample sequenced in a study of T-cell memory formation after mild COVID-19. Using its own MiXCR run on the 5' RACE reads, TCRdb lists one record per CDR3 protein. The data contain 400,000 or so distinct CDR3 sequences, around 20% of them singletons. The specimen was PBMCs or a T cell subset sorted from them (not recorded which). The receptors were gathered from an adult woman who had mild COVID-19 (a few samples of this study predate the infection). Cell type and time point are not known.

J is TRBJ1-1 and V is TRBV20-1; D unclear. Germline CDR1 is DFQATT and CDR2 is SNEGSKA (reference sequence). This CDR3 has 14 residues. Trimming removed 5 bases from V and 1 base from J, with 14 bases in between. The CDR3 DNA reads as TGCAGTGCTCCCATCCTGGGAGGGAACACTGAAGCTTTCTTT. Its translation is CSAPILGGNTEAFF.

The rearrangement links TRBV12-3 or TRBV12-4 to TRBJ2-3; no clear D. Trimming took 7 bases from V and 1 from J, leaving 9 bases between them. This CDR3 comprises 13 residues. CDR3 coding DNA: TGTGCCAGCAACCAAGGGCGCACAGATACGCAGTATTTT. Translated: CASNQGRTDTQYF.

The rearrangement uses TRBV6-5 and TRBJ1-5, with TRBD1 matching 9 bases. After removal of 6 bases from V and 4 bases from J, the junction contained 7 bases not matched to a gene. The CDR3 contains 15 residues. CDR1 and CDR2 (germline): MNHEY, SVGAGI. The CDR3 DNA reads TGTGCCAGCAGGTTACGGACAGGGGCAAATCAGCCCCAGCATTTT. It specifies CASRLRTGANQPQHF.

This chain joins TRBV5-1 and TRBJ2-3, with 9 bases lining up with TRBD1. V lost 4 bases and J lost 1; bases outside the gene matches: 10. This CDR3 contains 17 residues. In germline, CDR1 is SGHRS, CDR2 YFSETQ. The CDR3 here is CASSPGQGAAGTDTQYF. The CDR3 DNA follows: TGCGCCAGCAGCCCGGGACAGGGAGCGGCGGGCACAGATACGCAGTATTTT.

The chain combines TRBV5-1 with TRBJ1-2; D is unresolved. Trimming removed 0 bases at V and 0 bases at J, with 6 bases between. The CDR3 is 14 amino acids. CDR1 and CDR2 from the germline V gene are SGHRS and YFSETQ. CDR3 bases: TGCGCCAGCAGCTTGGACTGGGCTAACTATGGCTACACCTTC. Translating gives CASSLDWANYGYTF.

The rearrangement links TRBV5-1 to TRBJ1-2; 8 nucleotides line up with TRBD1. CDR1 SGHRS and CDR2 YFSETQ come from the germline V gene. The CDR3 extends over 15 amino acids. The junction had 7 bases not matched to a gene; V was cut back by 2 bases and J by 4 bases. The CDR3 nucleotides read TGCGCCAGCAGCTTCGGGGACAGGTCCCTCTATGGCTACACCTTC. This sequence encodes CASSFGDRSLYGYTF.

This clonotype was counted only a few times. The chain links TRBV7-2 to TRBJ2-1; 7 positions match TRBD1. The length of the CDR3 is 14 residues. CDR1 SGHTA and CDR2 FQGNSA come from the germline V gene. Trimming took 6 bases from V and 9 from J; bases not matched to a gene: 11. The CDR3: CASSYRGPLSEQFF. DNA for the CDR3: TGTGCCAGCAGTTACAGGGGCCCATTAAGTGAGCAGTTCTTC.

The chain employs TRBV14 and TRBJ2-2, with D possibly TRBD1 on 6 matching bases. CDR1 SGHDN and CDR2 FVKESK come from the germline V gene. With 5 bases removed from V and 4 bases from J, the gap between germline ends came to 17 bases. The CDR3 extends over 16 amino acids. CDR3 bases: TGTGCCAGCAGCTCCTTACAGGGCCTTGGCACCGGGGAGCTGTTTTTT. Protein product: CASSSLQGLGTGELFF.

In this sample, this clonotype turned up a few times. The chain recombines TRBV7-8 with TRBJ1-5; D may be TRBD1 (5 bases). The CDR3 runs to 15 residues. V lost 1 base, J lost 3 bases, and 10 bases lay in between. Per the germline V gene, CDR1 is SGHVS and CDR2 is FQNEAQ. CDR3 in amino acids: CASSLDRQNNQPQHF. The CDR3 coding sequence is TGTGCCAGCAGCTTAGATAGACAGAACAATCAGCCCCAGCATTTT.

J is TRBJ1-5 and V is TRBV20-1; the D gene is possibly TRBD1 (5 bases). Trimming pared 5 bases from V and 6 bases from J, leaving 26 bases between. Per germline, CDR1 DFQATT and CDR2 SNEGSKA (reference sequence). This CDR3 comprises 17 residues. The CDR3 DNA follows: TGCAGTGCTCCTCAGGGTAGATCTTCCCTTCCTGGTCAGCCCCAGCATTTT. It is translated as CSAPQGRSSLPGQPQHF.

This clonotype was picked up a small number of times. CDR3: CASRRGQGLEKLFF. The CDR3, as DNA: TGTGCCAGCAGAAGGGGACAGGGGCTTGAAAAACTGTTTTTT. The chain is built from TRBV12-3 or TRBV12-4 and TRBJ1-4, with 10 bases matching TRBD1. V shed 6 bases and J 7 bases; nucleotides not matched to a gene: 5. The CDR3 has 14 residues.

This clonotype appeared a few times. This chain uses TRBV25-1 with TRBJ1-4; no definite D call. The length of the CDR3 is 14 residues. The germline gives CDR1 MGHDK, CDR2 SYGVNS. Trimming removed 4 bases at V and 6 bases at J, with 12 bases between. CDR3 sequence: CASSATGGHEKLFF. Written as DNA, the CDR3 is TGTGCCAGCAGTGCGACGGGCGGGCATGAAAAACTGTTTTTT.

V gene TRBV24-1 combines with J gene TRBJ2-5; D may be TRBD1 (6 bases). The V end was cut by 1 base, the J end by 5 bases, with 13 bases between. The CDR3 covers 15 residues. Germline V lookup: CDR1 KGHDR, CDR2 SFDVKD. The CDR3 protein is CATSDFLGALETQYF. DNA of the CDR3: TGTGCCACCAGTGATTTCTTGGGGGCGCTGGAGACCCAGTACTTC.

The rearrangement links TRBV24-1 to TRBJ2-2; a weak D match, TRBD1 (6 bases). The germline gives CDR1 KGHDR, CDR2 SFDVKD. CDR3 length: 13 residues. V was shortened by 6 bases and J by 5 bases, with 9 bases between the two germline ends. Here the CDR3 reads CATSTGLTGELFF. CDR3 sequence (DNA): TGTGCCACCAGTACAGGGTTGACCGGGGAGCTGTTTTTT.

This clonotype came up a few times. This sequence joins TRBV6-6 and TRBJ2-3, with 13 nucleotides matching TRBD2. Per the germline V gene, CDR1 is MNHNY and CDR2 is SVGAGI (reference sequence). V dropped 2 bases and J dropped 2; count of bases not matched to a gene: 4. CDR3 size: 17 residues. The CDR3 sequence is CASSYPTSGRATDTQYF. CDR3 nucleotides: TGTGCCAGCAGTTACCCTACTAGCGGGAGGGCCACAGATACGCAGTATTTT.

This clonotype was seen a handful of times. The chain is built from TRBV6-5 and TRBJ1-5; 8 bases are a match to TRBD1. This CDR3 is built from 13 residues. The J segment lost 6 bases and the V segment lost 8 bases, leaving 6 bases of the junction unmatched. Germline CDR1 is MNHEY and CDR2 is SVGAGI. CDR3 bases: TGTGCCAGCGGACAGGGAGGAACTCAGCCCCAGCATTTT. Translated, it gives CASGQGGTQPQHF.

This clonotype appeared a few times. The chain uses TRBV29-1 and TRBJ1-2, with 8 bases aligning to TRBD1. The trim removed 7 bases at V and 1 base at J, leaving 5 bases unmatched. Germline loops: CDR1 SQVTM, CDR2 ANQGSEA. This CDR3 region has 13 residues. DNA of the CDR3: TGCAGCGCTTCGACAGGGGATAACTATGGCTACACCTTC. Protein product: CSASTGDNYGYTF. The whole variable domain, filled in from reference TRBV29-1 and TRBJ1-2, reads SAVISQKPSRDICQRGTSLTIQCQVDSQVTMMFWYRQQPGQSLTLIATANQGSEATYESGFVIDKFPISRPNLTFSTLTVSNMSPEDSSIYLCSASTGDNYGYTFGSGTRLTVV.